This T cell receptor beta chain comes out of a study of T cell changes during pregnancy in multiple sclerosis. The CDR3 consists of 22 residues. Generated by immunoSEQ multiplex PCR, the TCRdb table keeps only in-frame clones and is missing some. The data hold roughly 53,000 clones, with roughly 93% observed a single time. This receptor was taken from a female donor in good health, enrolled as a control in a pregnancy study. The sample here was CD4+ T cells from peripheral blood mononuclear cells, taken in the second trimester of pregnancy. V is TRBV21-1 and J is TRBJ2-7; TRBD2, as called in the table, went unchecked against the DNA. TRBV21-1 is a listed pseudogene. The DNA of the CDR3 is TGTGCCAGCAGCAAAGTTCCCCCTCAGACTAGCGGGGAGCCCTGTGGCTCCTACGAGCAGTACTTC. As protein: CASSKVPPQTSGEPCGSYEQYF.